This T cell receptor beta chain came from a study of blood T cell repertoires in COVID-19. Study context: Sample material is recorded as cDNA or gDNA derived from T cells, B-cell-depleted T cells, or PBMCs.

CDR1 and CDR2 from the germline V gene are SGHRS and YFSETQ. V was trimmed by 0 bases and J by 2 bases, leaving 8 bases between them. The CDR3 contains 14 residues. Data came from immunoSEQ multiplex PCR; TCRdb stores just in-frame clones and leaves some out. The sample includes approximately 450,000 clones, 80% to 90% seen only once; the top ten take 1.1%. Those enrolled, adults aged roughly 18 to 89 years, came from about 24 US areas. The genes are TRBV5-1 and TRBJ2-5; D is ambiguous. The TCR sequence derives from a young man who had recovered from COVID-19. The source material was PBMCs or T cells enriched from blood (not recorded which). The CDR3 sequence: CASSLDSQQETQYF. CDR3 DNA: TGCGCCAGCAGCTTGGATTCCCAGCAAGAGACCCAGTACTTC.